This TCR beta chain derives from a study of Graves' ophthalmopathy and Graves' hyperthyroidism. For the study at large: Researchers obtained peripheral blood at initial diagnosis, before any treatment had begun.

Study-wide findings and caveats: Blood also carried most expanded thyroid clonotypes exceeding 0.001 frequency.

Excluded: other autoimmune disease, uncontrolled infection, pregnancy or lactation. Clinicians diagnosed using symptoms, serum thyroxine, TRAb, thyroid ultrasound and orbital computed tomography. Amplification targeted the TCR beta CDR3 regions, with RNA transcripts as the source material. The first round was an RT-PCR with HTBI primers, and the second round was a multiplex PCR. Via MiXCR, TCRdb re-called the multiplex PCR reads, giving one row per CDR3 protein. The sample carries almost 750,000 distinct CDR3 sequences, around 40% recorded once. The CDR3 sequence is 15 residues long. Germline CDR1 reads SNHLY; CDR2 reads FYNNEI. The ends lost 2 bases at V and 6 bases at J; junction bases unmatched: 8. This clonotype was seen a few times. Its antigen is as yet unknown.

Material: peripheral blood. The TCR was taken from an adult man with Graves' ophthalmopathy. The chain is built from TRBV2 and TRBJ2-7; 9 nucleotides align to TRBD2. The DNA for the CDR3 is TGTGCCAGCAGTGAAATCTGGCGGGAGGGGTCCGAGCAGTACTTC. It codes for CASSEIWREGSEQYF.